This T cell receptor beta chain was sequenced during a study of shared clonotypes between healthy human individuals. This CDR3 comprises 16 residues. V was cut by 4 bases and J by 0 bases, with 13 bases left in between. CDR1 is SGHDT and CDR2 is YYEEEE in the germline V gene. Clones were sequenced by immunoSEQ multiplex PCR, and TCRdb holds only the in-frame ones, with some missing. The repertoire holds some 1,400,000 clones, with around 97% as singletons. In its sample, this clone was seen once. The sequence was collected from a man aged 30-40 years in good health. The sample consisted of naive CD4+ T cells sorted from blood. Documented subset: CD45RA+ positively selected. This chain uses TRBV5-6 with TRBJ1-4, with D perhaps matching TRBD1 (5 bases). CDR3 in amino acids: CASSAWRGPTNEKLFF. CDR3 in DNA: TGTGCCAGCAGCGCGTGGCGGGGCCCAACTAATGAAAAACTGTTTTTT.